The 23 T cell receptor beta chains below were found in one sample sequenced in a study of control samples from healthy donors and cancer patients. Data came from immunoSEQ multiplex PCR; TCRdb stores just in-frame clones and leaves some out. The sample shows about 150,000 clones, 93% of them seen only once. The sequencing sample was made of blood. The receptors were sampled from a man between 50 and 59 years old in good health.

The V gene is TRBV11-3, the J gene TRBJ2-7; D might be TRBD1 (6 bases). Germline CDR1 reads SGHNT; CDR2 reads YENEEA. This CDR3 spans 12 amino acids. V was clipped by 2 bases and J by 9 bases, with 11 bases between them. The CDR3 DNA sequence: TGTGCCAGCAGCTTAACAGGGCAGGGGCAGTACTTC. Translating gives CASSLTGQGQYF.

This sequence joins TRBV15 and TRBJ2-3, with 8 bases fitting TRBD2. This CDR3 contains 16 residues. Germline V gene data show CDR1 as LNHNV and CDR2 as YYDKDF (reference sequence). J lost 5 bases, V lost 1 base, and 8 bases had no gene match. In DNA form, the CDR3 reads TGTGCCACCAGCAGAGGAAACGGGCTAGCGGGAGATACGCAGTATTTT. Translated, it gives CATSRGNGLAGDTQYF.

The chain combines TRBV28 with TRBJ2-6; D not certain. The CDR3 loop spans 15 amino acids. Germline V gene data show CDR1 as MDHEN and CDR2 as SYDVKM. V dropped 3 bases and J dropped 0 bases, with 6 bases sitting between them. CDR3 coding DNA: TGTGCCAGCAGTTTCGGTGACTCTGGGGCCAACGTCCTGACTTTC. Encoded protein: CASSFGDSGANVLTF.

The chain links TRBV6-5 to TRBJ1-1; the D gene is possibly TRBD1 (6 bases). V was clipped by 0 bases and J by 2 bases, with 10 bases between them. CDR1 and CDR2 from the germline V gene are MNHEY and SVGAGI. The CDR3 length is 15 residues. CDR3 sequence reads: CASSYSGQYNTEAFF. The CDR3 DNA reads TGTGCCAGCAGTTACTCAGGACAGTACAACACTGAAGCTTTCTTT.

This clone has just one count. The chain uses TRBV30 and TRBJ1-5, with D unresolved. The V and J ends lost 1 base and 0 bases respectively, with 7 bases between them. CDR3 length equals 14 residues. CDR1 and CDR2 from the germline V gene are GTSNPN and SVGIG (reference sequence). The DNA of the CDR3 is TGTGCCTGGAGTGGGTCGAATAGCAATCAGCCCCAGCATTTT. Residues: CAWSGSNSNQPQHF.

CDR3 protein: CASSFGLAGEGEQYF. CDR3 bases: TGCGCCAGCAGCTTCGGACTAGCGGGAGAGGGCGAGCAGTACTTC. This chain joins TRBV5-1 and TRBJ2-7; 13 nucleotides match TRBD2. The CDR3 covers 15 residues. V gave up 2 bases and J gave up 6 bases; unmatched junction bases: 5. Germline lookup yields CDR1 SGHRS and CDR2 YFSETQ.

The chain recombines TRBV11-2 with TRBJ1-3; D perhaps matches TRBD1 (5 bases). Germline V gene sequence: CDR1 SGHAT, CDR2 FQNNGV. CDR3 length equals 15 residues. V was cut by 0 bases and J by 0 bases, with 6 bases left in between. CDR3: CASSLEDSSGNTIYF. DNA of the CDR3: TGTGCCAGCAGCTTAGAAGACAGCTCTGGAAACACCATATATTTT.

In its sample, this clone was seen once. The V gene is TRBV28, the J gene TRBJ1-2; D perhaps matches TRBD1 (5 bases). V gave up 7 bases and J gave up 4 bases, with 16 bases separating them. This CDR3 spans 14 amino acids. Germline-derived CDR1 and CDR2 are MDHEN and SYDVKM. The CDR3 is CASIRPSGGYGYTF. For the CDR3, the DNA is TGTGCCAGCATTCGACCCTCCGGGGGCTATGGCTACACCTTC.

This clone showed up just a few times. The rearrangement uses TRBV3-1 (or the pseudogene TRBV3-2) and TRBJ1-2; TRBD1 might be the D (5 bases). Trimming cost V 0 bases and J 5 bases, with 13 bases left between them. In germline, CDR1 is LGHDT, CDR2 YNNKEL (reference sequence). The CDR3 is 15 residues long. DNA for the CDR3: TGTGCCAGCAGCCAAGACAGGGACCCTAGGTATGGCTACACCTTC. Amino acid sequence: CASSQDRDPRYGYTF.

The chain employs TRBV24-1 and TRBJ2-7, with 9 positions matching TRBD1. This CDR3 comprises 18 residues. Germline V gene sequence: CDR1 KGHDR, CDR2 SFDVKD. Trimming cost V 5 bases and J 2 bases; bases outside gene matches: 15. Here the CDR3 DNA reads TGTGCCACCAGTGCTCCCCCCCGGGACAGGGCTAGAGCCTACGAGCAGTACTTC. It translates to CATSAPPRDRARAYEQYF.

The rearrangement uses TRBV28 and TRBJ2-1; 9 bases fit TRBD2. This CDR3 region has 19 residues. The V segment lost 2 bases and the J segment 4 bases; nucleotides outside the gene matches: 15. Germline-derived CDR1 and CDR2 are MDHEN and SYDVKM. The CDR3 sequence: CASSLPPLEREALYNEQFF. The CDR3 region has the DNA TGTGCCAGCAGTTTACCCCCCCTGGAGCGGGAGGCCCTATACAATGAGCAGTTCTTC.

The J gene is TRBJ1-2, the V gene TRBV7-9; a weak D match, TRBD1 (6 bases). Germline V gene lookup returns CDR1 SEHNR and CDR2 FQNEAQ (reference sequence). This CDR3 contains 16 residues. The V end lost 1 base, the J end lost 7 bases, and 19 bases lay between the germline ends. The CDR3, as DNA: TGTGCCAGCAGCTTAGGGGACACCGGGAGCGCGGGTGGCTACACCTTC. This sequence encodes CASSLGDTGSAGGYTF.

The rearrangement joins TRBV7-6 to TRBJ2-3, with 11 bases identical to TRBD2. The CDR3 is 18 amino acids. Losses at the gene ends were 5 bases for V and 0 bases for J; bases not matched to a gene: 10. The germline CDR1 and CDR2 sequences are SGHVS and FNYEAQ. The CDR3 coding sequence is TGTGCCAGCAGCCCCCGACGAGGGACTAGCGGCAGCACAGATACGCAGTATTTT. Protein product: CASSPRRGTSGSTDTQYF. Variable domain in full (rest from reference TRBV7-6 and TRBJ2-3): GAGVSQSPRYKVTKRGQDVALRCDPISGHVSLYWYRQALGQGPEFLTYFNYEAQQDKSGLPNDRFSAERPEGSISTLTIQRTEQRDSAMYRCASSPRRGTSGSTDTQYFGPGTRLTVL.

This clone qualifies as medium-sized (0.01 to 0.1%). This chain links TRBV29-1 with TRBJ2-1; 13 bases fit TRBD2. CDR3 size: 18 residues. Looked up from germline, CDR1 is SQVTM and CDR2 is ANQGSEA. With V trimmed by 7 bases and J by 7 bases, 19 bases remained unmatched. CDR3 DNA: TGCAGCGGGAACAACCGACTAGCGGGAGGCGCCCGAGGAAATGAGCAGTTCTTC. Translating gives CSGNNRLAGGARGNEQFF.

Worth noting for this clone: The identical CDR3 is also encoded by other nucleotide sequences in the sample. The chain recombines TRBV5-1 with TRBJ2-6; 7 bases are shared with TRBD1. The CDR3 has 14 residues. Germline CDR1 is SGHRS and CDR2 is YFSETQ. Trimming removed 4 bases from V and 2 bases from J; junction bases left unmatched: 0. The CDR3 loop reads CASSQGAGANVLTF. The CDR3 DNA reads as TGCGCCAGCAGCCAGGGGGCTGGGGCCAACGTCCTGACTTTC. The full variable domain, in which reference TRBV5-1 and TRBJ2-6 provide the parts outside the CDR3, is KAGVTQTPRYLIKTRGQQVTLSCSPISGHRSVSWYQQTPGQGLQFLFEYFSETQRNKGNFPGRFSGRQFSNSRSEMNVSTLELGDSALYLCASSQGAGANVLTFGAGSRLTVL.

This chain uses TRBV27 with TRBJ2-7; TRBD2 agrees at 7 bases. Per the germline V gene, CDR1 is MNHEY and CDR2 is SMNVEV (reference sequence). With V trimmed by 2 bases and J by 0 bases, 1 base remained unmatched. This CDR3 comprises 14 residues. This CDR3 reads CASSLASGSYEQYF. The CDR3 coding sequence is TGTGCCAGCAGTTTAGCTAGCGGCTCCTACGAGCAGTACTTC.

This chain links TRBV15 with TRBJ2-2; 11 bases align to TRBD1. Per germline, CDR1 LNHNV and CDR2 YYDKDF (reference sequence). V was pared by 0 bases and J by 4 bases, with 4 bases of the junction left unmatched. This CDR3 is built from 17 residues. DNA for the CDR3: TGTGCCACCAGCAGAGAACGGACAGGGGGCCTCACCGGGGAGCTGTTTTTT. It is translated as CATSRERTGGLTGELFF. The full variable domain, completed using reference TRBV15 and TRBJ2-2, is DAMVIQNPRYQVTQFGKPVTLSCSQTLNHNVMYWYQQKSSQAPKLLFHYYDKDFNNEADTPDNFQSRRPNTSFCFLDIRSPGLGDTAMYLCATSRERTGGLTGELFFGEGSRLTVL.

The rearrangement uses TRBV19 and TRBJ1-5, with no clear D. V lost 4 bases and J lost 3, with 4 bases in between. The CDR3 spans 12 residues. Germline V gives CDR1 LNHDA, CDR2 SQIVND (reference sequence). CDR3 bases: TGTGCCAGTAGTAGTCCCAATCAGCCCCAGCATTTT. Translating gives CASSSPNQPQHF.

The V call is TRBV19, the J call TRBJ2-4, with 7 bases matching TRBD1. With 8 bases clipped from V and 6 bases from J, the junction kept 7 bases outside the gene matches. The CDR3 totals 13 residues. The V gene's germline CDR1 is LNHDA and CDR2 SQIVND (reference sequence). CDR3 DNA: TGTGCCAGTGGGGCCGGGGACAGAAACATTCAGTACTTC. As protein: CASGAGDRNIQYF.

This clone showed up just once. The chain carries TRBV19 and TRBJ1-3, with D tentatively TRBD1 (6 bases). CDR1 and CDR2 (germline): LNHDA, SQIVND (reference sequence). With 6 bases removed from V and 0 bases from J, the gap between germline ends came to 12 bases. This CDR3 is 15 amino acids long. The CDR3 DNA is TGTGCCAGTAGACCCGACAGGAGCTCTGGAAACACCATATATTTT. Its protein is CASRPDRSSGNTIYF.

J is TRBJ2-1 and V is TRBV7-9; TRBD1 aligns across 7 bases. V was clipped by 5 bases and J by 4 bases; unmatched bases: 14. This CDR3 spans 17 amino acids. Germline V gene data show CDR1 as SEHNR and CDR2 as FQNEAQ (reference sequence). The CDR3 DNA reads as TGTGCCAGCAGCCTACTATCAACGGGACAGAAGTACAATGAGCAGTTCTTC. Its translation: CASSLLSTGQKYNEQFF.

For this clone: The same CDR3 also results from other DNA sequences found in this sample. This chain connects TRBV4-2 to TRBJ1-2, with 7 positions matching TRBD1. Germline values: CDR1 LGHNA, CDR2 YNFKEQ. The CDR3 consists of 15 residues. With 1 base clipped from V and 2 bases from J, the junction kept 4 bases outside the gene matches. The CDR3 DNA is TGTGCCAGCAGCCAAGGTGGACAGGCCAACTATGGCTACACCTTC. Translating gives CASSQGGQANYGYTF.

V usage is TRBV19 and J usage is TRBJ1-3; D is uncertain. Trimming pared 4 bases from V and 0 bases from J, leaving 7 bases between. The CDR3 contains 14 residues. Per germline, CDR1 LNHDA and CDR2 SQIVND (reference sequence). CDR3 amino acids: CASSRKISGNTIYF. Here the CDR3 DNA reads TGTGCCAGTAGTAGGAAAATCTCTGGAAACACCATATATTTT. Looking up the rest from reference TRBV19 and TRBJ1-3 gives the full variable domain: DGGITQSPKYLFRKEGQNVTLSCEQNLNHDAMYWYRQDPGQGLRLIYYSQIVNDFQKGDIAEGYSVSREKKESFPLTVTSAQKNPTAFYLCASSRKISGNTIYFGEGSWLTVV.